This passage covers 20 T cell receptor beta chains from one sample sequenced in a study of shared clonotypes between healthy human individuals. Data came from immunoSEQ multiplex PCR; TCRdb stores just in-frame clones and leaves some out. The table records approximately 500,000 clones, 78% of them present only once. Material for sequencing was PBMCs. The receptor source for this set is a woman in her thirties or forties in good health. Some clones in this sample may be carry-over from other donors' samples.

This clone was counted many times. The gene calls are TRBV10-2 and TRBJ2-1, with 10 bases aligning to TRBD2. Unmatched junction bases numbered 3, after V lost 6 bases and J lost 4 bases. This CDR3 has 14 residues. Germline CDR1 WSHSY, CDR2 SAAADI. The CDR3 spells CASRSGRGYNEQFF. The CDR3 DNA is TGCGCCAGCAGGAGCGGGAGGGGGTACAATGAGCAGTTCTTC.

This clone was observed a few times. V usage is TRBV9 and J usage is TRBJ1-5; 9 nucleotides match TRBD1. Germline V gene sequence: CDR1 SGDLS, CDR2 YYNGEE. CDR3 length equals 15 residues. Losses at the gene ends were 3 bases for V and 5 bases for J; bases not matched to a gene: 6. The CDR3 nucleotides are TGTGCCAGCAGCGCAACCTGGACAGGGGATCAGCCCCAGCATTTT. Its protein is CASSATWTGDQPQHF.

The rearrangement uses TRBV5-5 and TRBJ2-1; TRBD2 matches at 7 bases. The CDR3 has 16 residues. Unmatched junction bases numbered 12, after V lost 6 bases and J lost 3 bases. Germline lookup yields CDR1 SGHKS and CDR2 YYEKEE (reference sequence). The CDR3 DNA is TGTGCCAGCAATTCCTTGGGAGGGGAGTACTACAATGAGCAGTTCTTC. It translates to CASNSLGGEYYNEQFF.

V usage is TRBV27 and J usage is TRBJ1-5; D call uncertain. This CDR3 has 13 amino acids. CDR1 MNHEY and CDR2 SMNVEV come from the germline V gene (reference sequence). With 4 bases removed from V and 3 bases from J, the gap between germline ends came to 7 bases. CDR3 sequence reads: CASSSNFNQPQHF. CDR3 bases: TGTGCCAGCAGTTCGAACTTCAATCAGCCCCAGCATTTT.

This rearrangement joins TRBV2 to TRBJ2-4; D remains unclear. The V gene's germline CDR1 is SNHLY and CDR2 FYNNEI. The CDR3 totals 17 residues. Trimming cost V 3 bases and J 1 base, with 16 bases left between them. CDR3 region: CASSDDWAQEAKNIQYF. The CDR3 DNA reads TGTGCCAGCAGTGATGATTGGGCCCAGGAGGCCAAAAACATTCAGTACTTC. Full variable domain (missing parts from reference TRBV2 and TRBJ2-4): EPEVTQTPSHQVTQMGQEVILRCVPISNHLYFYWYRQILGQKVEFLVSFYNNEISEKSEIFDDQFSVERPDGSNFTLKIRSTKLEDSAMYFCASSDDWAQEAKNIQYFGAGTRLSVL.

This chain uses TRBV7-9 with TRBJ2-7; perhaps TRBD2 as D (5 bases). CDR1 and CDR2 (germline): SEHNR, FQNEAQ (reference sequence). The CDR3 spans 14 residues. Trimming cost V 5 bases and J 3 bases, with 14 bases left between them. CDR3 DNA: TGTGCCAGCAGCCGGGGAGTGTGGAGCTACGAGCAGTACTTC. Its protein is CASSRGVWSYEQYF.

The chain employs TRBV30 and TRBJ2-2; tentative D call: TRBD1 (5 bases). Germline V gene data show CDR1 as GTSNPN and CDR2 as SVGIG (reference sequence). V gave up 2 bases and J gave up 6 bases, with 16 bases separating them. The CDR3 consists of 15 residues. This chain's CDR3 is CAWSMTAGRPGELFF. The CDR3 DNA reads as TGTGCCTGGAGTATGACGGCAGGGCGTCCCGGGGAGCTGTTTTTT.

The V and J genes are TRBV25-1 and TRBJ2-7, with D unresolved. The CDR3 has 14 residues. Germline CDR1 MGHDK, CDR2 SYGVNS. V was clipped by 2 bases and J by 3 bases, with 11 bases between them. As DNA, the CDR3 is TGTGCCAGCAGTGAAAATGCCCAATTCTACGAGCAGTACTTC. It encodes CASSENAQFYEQYF.

This chain's CDR3 is CASRQAGTDETQYF. The DNA for the CDR3 is TGTGCCAGCAGACAAGCCGGGACTGACGAGACCCAGTACTTC. This rearrangement joins TRBV11-3 to TRBJ2-5; weak D call: TRBD2 (6 bases). In germline, CDR1 is SGHNT, CDR2 YENEEA. Deletions cut 6 bases from V and 5 bases from J, with 16 bases between. This CDR3 has 14 amino acids. Combining the CDR3 with reference TRBV11-3 and TRBJ2-5 gives the whole variable domain EAGVVQSPRYKIIEKKQPVAFWCNPISGHNTLYWYLQNLGQGPELLIRYENEEAVDDSQLPKDRFSAERLKGVDSTLKIQPAELGDSAVYLCASRQAGTDETQYFGPGTRLLVL.

The chain employs TRBV20-1 and TRBJ2-4; D uncertain. Trimming shortened V by 5 bases and J by 6 bases, and 8 bases separated the two germline ends. The CDR3 loop spans 11 amino acids. Germline V gene lookup returns CDR1 DFQATT and CDR2 SNEGSKA (reference sequence). The CDR3 DNA follows: TGCAGTGCTCCCACTCGAAACATTCAGTACTTC. This encodes CSAPTRNIQYF.

The chain has TRBV23-1 and TRBJ2-7; 7 nucleotides line up with TRBD2. TRBV23-1 is an open reading frame, and its role is uncertain. Trimming took 1 base from V and 3 from J; bases not matched to a gene: 9. The CDR3 runs 16 residues. Here the CDR3 DNA reads TGCGCCAGCAGTCAATACTCGCGGGAGAAGCGCTACGAGCAGTACTTC. Translation: CASSQYSREKRYEQYF.

This clone was seen just once. The V call is TRBV13, the J call TRBJ1-1; maybe TRBD1 (6 bases). CDR1 and CDR2 from the germline V gene are PRHDT and FYEKMQ (reference sequence). Trimming took off 3 bases at V and 2 bases at J, with 7 bases between the two ends. This CDR3 comprises 13 residues. CDR3 loop: CASSLDSNTEAFF. In DNA form, the CDR3 reads TGTGCCAGCAGCTTGGACAGTAACACTGAAGCTTTCTTT.

The gene calls are TRBV19 and TRBJ2-3; perhaps TRBD2 as D (6 bases). Germline V gene sequence: CDR1 LNHDA, CDR2 SQIVND (reference sequence). The CDR3 covers 16 residues. V shed 0 bases and J shed 2 bases, with 12 bases lying between them. For the CDR3, the DNA is TGTGCCAGTAGTATAGACGCGGGGTACAACACAGATACGCAGTATTTT. This translates into CASSIDAGYNTDTQYF.

Written as DNA, the CDR3 is TGCGCCAGCAGCCAAGAATTGCAGGGTTCACACTATGGCTACACCTTC. Protein product: CASSQELQGSHYGYTF. The genes are TRBV4-3 and TRBJ1-2; D is possibly TRBD1 (5 bases). The V end lost 0 bases, the J end lost 3 bases, and 14 bases lay between the germline ends. CDR3 length equals 16 residues. Germline-derived CDR1 and CDR2 are LGHNA and YSLEER.

This clone was detected only a few times. The genes are TRBV4-3 and TRBJ2-7; no reliable D call. The V end lost 0 bases, the J end lost 6 bases, and 12 bases lay between the germline ends. Germline loops: CDR1 LGHNA, CDR2 YSLEER. CDR3 size: 14 residues. CDR3 residues: CASSQDRRHSEQYF. The CDR3 bases are TGCGCCAGCAGCCAAGATCGGCGGCACTCCGAGCAGTACTTC.

This clone was recorded a few times. Here the CDR3 reads CAWSWSSGNTIYF. CDR3 in DNA: TGTGCCTGGAGTTGGAGCTCTGGAAACACCATATATTTT. The rearrangement joins TRBV30 to TRBJ1-3; D unresolved. CDR1 is GTSNPN, CDR2 SVGIG, per germline (reference sequence). This CDR3 is built from 13 residues. The V gene lost 2 bases and the J gene lost 0 bases, with 5 bases spanning the gap.

This chain connects TRBV11-2 to TRBJ2-5, with a possible D match to TRBD1 (7 bases). The germline gives CDR1 SGHAT, CDR2 FQNNGV. The V and J ends lost 5 bases and 4 bases respectively, with 11 bases between them. The CDR3 length is 13 residues. CDR3 amino acids: CASSPGGTETQYF. The DNA of the CDR3 is TGTGCCAGCAGCCCAGGGGGGACAGAGACCCAGTACTTC.

V usage is TRBV25-1 and J usage is TRBJ2-2; D remains unclear. The germline V and J ends were trimmed by 1 base and 8 bases, with 8 bases remaining between them. The CDR3 totals 13 residues. The germline V gene encodes CDR1 MGHDK and CDR2 SYGVNS. This CDR3 is CASSELTAGELFF. CDR3 nucleotides: TGTGCCAGCAGTGAATTGACCGCAGGGGAGCTGTTTTTT.

This clone was recorded once. The CDR3 DNA reads TGTGCCAGCAGTCTAAACAGACTAGCGGGAGTGAATGAGCAGTTCTTC. This gives the protein CASSLNRLAGVNEQFF. This rearrangement joins TRBV28 to TRBJ2-1, with 12 bases matching TRBD2. This CDR3 is 16 amino acids long. The V gene's germline CDR1 is MDHEN and CDR2 SYDVKM. J lost 7 bases, V lost 5 bases, and 9 bases had no gene match.

This clone showed up just a few times. This sequence joins TRBV18 and TRBJ1-4; a weak D match, TRBD1 (5 bases). The V gene's germline CDR1 is KGHSH and CDR2 LQKENI. Deletions cut 1 base from V and 6 bases from J, with 9 bases between. The CDR3 has 14 residues. CDR3 bases: TGTGCCAGCTCACCACAGGGCAGGGATGAAAAACTGTTTTTT. Protein sequence: CASSPQGRDEKLFF.